Following are 30 T cell receptor beta chains from one sample sequenced in a study of cytomegalovirus exposure and HLA in healthy donors. The PCR was carried out with 60 Vbeta primers and 13 Jbeta primers. The repertoire was sequenced with immunoSEQ multiplex PCR; TCRdb's copy has only in-frame clones and lacks some. The profile shows 280,000 or so clones, about 90% of them singletons. Specimen: PBMCs. The receptors derive from a woman aged 18-35 years in good health and CMV-seronegative.

The J gene is TRBJ2-7, the V gene TRBV6-1, with D perhaps TRBD2 (6 bases). Germline CDR1 MNHNS, CDR2 SASEGT. V dropped 8 bases and J dropped 2 bases, with 16 bases sitting between them. The CDR3 extends over 14 amino acids. The CDR3 DNA sequence: TGTGCCAGCGTCCTACCTGGGACTCCCTACGAGCAGTACTTC. Translating it yields CASVLPGTPYEQYF.

The chain is built from TRBV10-2 and TRBJ1-2; TRBD1 matches at 12 bases. V gave up 3 bases and J gave up 3 bases; unmatched junction bases: 8. The germline gives CDR1 WSHSY, CDR2 SAAADI. This CDR3 region has 17 residues. The CDR3 reads CASSDPGTGGAHYGYTF. The CDR3 nucleotides are TGCGCCAGCAGTGACCCCGGGACAGGGGGCGCGCACTATGGCTACACCTTC.

This chain links TRBV30 with TRBJ1-1; D unclear. This CDR3 contains 13 residues. From germline, CDR1 is GTSNPN and CDR2 SVGIG (reference sequence). Trimming took off 4 bases at V and 0 bases at J, with 9 bases between the two ends. The CDR3 bases are TGTGCCTGGAAGATCGCTATGAACACTGAAGCTTTCTTT. Residues: CAWKIAMNTEAFF.

The gene calls are TRBV10-3 and TRBJ2-5; 7 nucleotides line up with TRBD1. The DNA end lines up better with TRBJ2-7; the J call may be wrong. The CDR3 is 15 amino acids. Germline V gene sequence: CDR1 ENHRY, CDR2 SYGVKD. As DNA, the CDR3 is TGTGCCATCGGGGCCCCGACAGGGATGGCCTACGAGCAGTACTTC. This codes for CAIGAPTGMAYEQYF.

A note on this clone: Other DNA variants within this sample encode the same CDR3. The V gene is TRBV6-5, the J gene TRBJ1-1, with unresolved D. V was cut by 2 bases and J by 1 base, with 5 bases left in between. CDR3 length: 13 amino acids. Germline CDR1 and CDR2: MNHEY and SVGAGI. CDR3 residues: CASSYGPNTEAFF. In DNA, the CDR3 is TGTGCCAGCAGTTACGGGCCGAACACTGAAGCTTTCTTT.

The rearrangement joins TRBV7-9 to TRBJ2-7; 8 bases match TRBD1. The CDR3 is 16 amino acids. With V trimmed by 5 bases and J by 0 bases, 9 bases remained unmatched. The germline V gene has CDR1 SEHNR and CDR2 FQNEAQ (reference sequence). Here the CDR3 DNA reads TGTGCCAGCAGCAGCATTCCGGGACAGGACTCCTACGAGCAGTACTTC. Protein sequence: CASSSIPGQDSYEQYF.

This clone was seen a few times. The chain links TRBV5-6 to TRBJ1-5; 9 nucleotides line up with TRBD1. Germline V lookup: CDR1 SGHDT, CDR2 YYEEEE. V lost 3 bases to trimming and J lost 7 bases; unmatched junction nucleotides: 5. This CDR3 spans 14 amino acids. CDR3 sequence: CASSWGQGNQPQHF. DNA of the CDR3: TGTGCCAGCAGCTGGGGACAGGGTAACCAGCCCCAGCATTTT.

The chain joins TRBV7-9 to TRBJ2-4, with unresolved D. V was pared by 4 bases and J by 8 bases, with 12 bases between. The CDR3 runs to 13 residues. The germline CDR1 and CDR2 sequences are SEHNR and FQNEAQ (reference sequence). As DNA, the CDR3 is TGTGCCAGCAGCTGGCTCCCCCGGGACATTCAGTACTTC. It encodes CASSWLPRDIQYF. The complete variable domain, with remaining parts taken from reference TRBV7-9 and TRBJ2-4, reads DTGVSQNPRHKITKRGQNVTFRCDPISEHNRLYWYRQTLGQGPEFLTYFQNEAQLEKSRLLSDRFSAERPKGSFSTLEIQRTEQGDSAMYLCASSWLPRDIQYFGAGTRLSVL.

The chain recombines TRBV11-3 with TRBJ2-7; 8 bases fit TRBD1. CDR3 length: 13 residues. Germline CDR1 reads SGHNT; CDR2 reads YENEEA. With 5 bases clipped from V and 2 bases from J, the junction kept 2 bases outside the gene matches. The CDR3 nucleotides are TGTGCCAGCAGCCAGGGACAGGCCTACGAGCAGTACTTC. Residues: CASSQGQAYEQYF.

This rearrangement joins TRBV19 to TRBJ1-5; possibly TRBD1 for D (6 bases). The CDR3 spans 14 residues. Deletions cut 7 bases from V and 1 base from J, with 11 bases between. The germline CDR1 and CDR2 sequences are LNHDA and SQIVND (reference sequence). The CDR3 sequence is CASNLDRSNQPQHF. The DNA for the CDR3 is TGTGCCAGTAACCTAGACAGGAGCAATCAGCCCCAGCATTTT.

This clone has only a few counts. The chain joins TRBV5-6 to TRBJ2-7; 9 bases line up with TRBD1. Per the germline V gene, CDR1 is SGHDT and CDR2 is YYEEEE. Unmatched junction bases numbered 4, after V lost 3 bases and J lost 3 bases. This CDR3 has 14 amino acids. CDR3 coding DNA: TGTGCCAGCAGCTCCGGGACAGGGAACTACGAGCAGTACTTC. This encodes CASSSGTGNYEQYF.

V gene TRBV19 combines with J gene TRBJ1-2; possible D gene TRBD1, 5 bases. CDR3 length: 15 amino acids. V lost 0 bases and J 8 bases, leaving 16 bases between the germline ends. Germline-derived CDR1 and CDR2 are LNHDA and SQIVND (reference sequence). The CDR3 coding sequence is TGTGCCAGTAGTATAGATGCCCCGACTGGGGGGGGCTACACCTTC. The encoded protein is CASSIDAPTGGGYTF.

This rearrangement joins TRBV9 to TRBJ2-1; 11 bases fit TRBD2. Trimming removed 2 bases from V and 9 bases from J; junction bases left unmatched: 7. The CDR3 contains 15 residues. Germline lookup yields CDR1 SGDLS and CDR2 YYNGEE. The chain's CDR3 is CASSVRLAGHGEQFF. CDR3 bases: TGTGCCAGCAGCGTCAGACTAGCGGGGCATGGTGAGCAGTTCTTC.

The chain employs TRBV5-1 and TRBJ1-6, with no clear D. CDR3 length: 15 residues. V was clipped by 3 bases and J by 13 bases, with 20 bases between them. Germline CDR1 and CDR2: SGHRS and YFSETQ. In DNA form, the CDR3 reads TGCGCCAGCAGCTCCTCTGGCGGTCCCTTATCGCCCCTCCACTTT. Protein: CASSSSGGPLSPLHF.

The table lists this clone with a count of one. The rearrangement joins TRBV2 to TRBJ2-5; D perhaps matches TRBD1 (5 bases). Trimming left V 4 bases short and J 0 bases short, with 9 bases between. Per germline, CDR1 SNHLY and CDR2 FYNNEI. The length of the CDR3 is 14 residues. CDR3 residues: CASSGGPYQETQYF. For the CDR3, the DNA is TGTGCCAGCAGTGGGGGCCCATACCAAGAGACCCAGTACTTC.

The chain combines TRBV6-5 with TRBJ2-3; TRBD2 might be the D (5 bases). Trimming took off 4 bases at V and 2 bases at J, with 10 bases between the two ends. Germline-derived CDR1 and CDR2 are MNHEY and SVGAGI. The CDR3 length is 14 residues. Written as DNA, the CDR3 is TGTGCCAGCAGTTTCGGGATGTACACAGATACGCAGTATTTT. Amino acid sequence: CASSFGMYTDTQYF.

Points on this clone: The same CDR3 arises from other DNA sequences in this sample as well. CDR3 in amino acids: CASSSGGSGNTIYF. The DNA for the CDR3 is TGTGCCAGCAGTTCCGGGGGATCCGGAAACACCATATATTTT. The genes are TRBV27 and TRBJ1-3, with a possible D match to TRBD1 (5 bases). Germline lookup yields CDR1 MNHEY and CDR2 SMNVEV (reference sequence). The CDR3 has 14 amino acids. With 4 bases removed from V and 4 bases from J, the gap between germline ends came to 11 bases.

This clone occurred once. This chain uses TRBV19 with TRBJ1-5; maybe TRBD1 (6 bases). CDR1 and CDR2 (germline): LNHDA, SQIVND (reference sequence). There are 13 residues in the CDR3. The V end was cut by 5 bases, the J end by 3 bases, with 8 bases between. CDR3 DNA sequence: TGTGCCAGTAGTCAGGGGCTCAATCAGCCCCAGCATTTT. This translates into CASSQGLNQPQHF.

The DNA for the CDR3 is TGTGCCACTGGACAGGGCGGGGAGACCCAGTACTTC. Its translation is CATGQGGETQYF. The rearrangement joins TRBV19 to TRBJ2-5, with 8 bases that match TRBD1. With 10 bases clipped from V and 5 bases from J, the junction kept 6 bases outside the gene matches. Germline lookup yields CDR1 LNHDA and CDR2 SQIVND (reference sequence). The CDR3 is 12 residues long.

This chain links TRBV13 with TRBJ2-1; perhaps TRBD1 as D (5 bases). Germline CDR1 and CDR2: PRHDT and FYEKMQ (reference sequence). The CDR3 extends over 14 amino acids. V was cut by 0 bases and J by 7 bases, with 10 bases left in between. Here the CDR3 reads CASSLGLRGNEQFF. The CDR3 DNA follows: TGTGCCAGCAGCTTAGGCCTAAGGGGTAATGAGCAGTTCTTC.

This sequence joins TRBV7-2 and TRBJ2-1, with 8 positions matching TRBD1. CDR3 length equals 17 residues. CDR1 is SGHTA, CDR2 FQGNSA, per germline. Germline trimming cut 4 bases from V and 4 bases from J; bases unmatched to any gene: 12. The CDR3 protein is CASSSGQGTTMYNEQFF. The DNA of the CDR3 is TGTGCCAGCAGCTCCGGACAGGGAACGACCATGTACAATGAGCAGTTCTTC.

This rearrangement joins TRBV15 to TRBJ2-5, with D maybe TRBD2 (5 bases). The CDR3 has 13 amino acids. In germline, CDR1 is LNHNV, CDR2 YYDKDF (reference sequence). Trimming removed 7 bases from V and 5 bases from J, with 14 bases in between. DNA for the CDR3: TGTGCCACCAACCTAGCCCCGGGCGAGACCCAGTACTTC. Amino acid sequence: CATNLAPGETQYF.

This clone showed up just once. The J gene is TRBJ1-1, the V gene TRBV18; TRBD1 matches 8 bases. In germline, CDR1 is KGHSH, CDR2 LQKENI. The CDR3 length is 17 residues. The J segment lost 0 bases and the V segment lost 4 bases, leaving 10 bases of the junction unmatched. CDR3 in amino acids: CASSLAGTGAMNTEAFF. CDR3 DNA: TGTGCCAGCTCACTGGCCGGGACAGGAGCCATGAACACTGAAGCTTTCTTT. The entire variable domain, with the rest obtained from reference TRBV18 and TRBJ1-1, is as follows: NAGVMQNPRHLVRRRGQEARLRCSPMKGHSHVYWYRQLPEEGLKFMVYLQKENIIDESGMPKERFSAEFPKEGPSILRIQQVVRGDSAAYFCASSLAGTGAMNTEAFFGQGTRLTVV.

This clone has only a few counts. The V call is TRBV5-4, the J call TRBJ2-3; the match to TRBD2 covers 7 bases. This CDR3 spans 16 amino acids. Germline CDR1 is SGHNT and CDR2 is YYREEE (reference sequence). J was trimmed by 6 bases and V by 4 bases; bases with no gene match: 14. The DNA of the CDR3 is TGTGCCAGCAGCGATGAGGCGCTAGCGGTCGGGGATACGCAGTATTTT. Protein product: CASSDEALAVGDTQYF.

The chain carries TRBV6-5 and TRBJ1-1; D is perhaps TRBD1 (6 bases). The CDR3 loop spans 14 amino acids. Germline CDR1 MNHEY, CDR2 SVGAGI. Trimming removed 9 bases at V and 2 bases at J, with 16 bases between. Here the CDR3 reads CASVKQGPNTEAFF. CDR3 nucleotide sequence: TGTGCCAGTGTTAAACAGGGCCCCAACACTGAAGCTTTCTTT.

This chain joins TRBV9 and TRBJ2-1; TRBD1 agrees at 10 bases. CDR1 SGDLS and CDR2 YYNGEE come from the germline V gene. V was clipped by 4 bases and J by 6 bases; unmatched bases: 7. The CDR3 has 15 amino acids. CDR3: CASSTDRGLGNEQFF. The CDR3 DNA is TGTGCCAGCAGCACTGACAGGGGGCTAGGCAATGAGCAGTTCTTC.

This rearrangement joins TRBV7-9 to TRBJ2-5, with D perhaps TRBD2 (6 bases). The CDR3 covers 13 residues. Germline-derived CDR1 and CDR2 are SEHNR and FQNEAQ (reference sequence). Trimming removed 7 bases at V and 5 bases at J, with 14 bases between. This chain's CDR3 is CASTPGLQETQYF. DNA of the CDR3: TGTGCCAGCACTCCGGGACTTCAGGAGACCCAGTACTTC.

This clone has a single count. The chain couples TRBV2 to TRBJ2-7; D is perhaps TRBD2 (6 bases). Germline CDR1 and CDR2: SNHLY and FYNNEI. The CDR3 is 13 amino acids. Between the trimmed V and J ends, which lost 7 bases and 2 bases, there was a span of 12 bases. CDR3 DNA: TGTGCCAGCACCGGCGGGGCGACCTACGAGCAGTACTTC. Amino acid sequence: CASTGGATYEQYF.

The rearrangement joins TRBV10-2 to TRBJ2-7, with 11 bases identical to TRBD2. The CDR3 length is 15 residues. Germline loops: CDR1 WSHSY, CDR2 SAAADI. Trimming at V came to 3 bases and at J to 2 bases, leaving 3 bases not matched to a gene. The DNA for the CDR3 is TGCGCCAGCAGTGATCTACTAGCGGGGGCCTACGAGCAGTACTTC. Translated, it gives CASSDLLAGAYEQYF.

The chain is built from TRBV19 and TRBJ2-7; 9 bases map to TRBD1. This CDR3 spans 15 amino acids. V shed 1 base, J shed 5 bases, and the junction held 6 bases outside the gene matches. In germline, CDR1 is LNHDA, CDR2 SQIVND (reference sequence). DNA of the CDR3: TGTGCCAGTAGTATAGTAGGGGGACAGGGCAACGAGCAGTACTTC. Translating gives CASSIVGGQGNEQYF.